This T cell receptor beta chain was profiled in a study of shared clonotypes between healthy human individuals (dated by TCRdb to between 2020 and 2021). At the level of the whole study: The cohort included a few men and a couple of women between 18 and 49 years of age. Blood TCR repertoires of about 5 healthy adults were deeply sequenced to estimate repertoire size and the extent of clonotype sharing between individuals. To increase sequencing depth and limit assay-specific biases, TCR repertoire library preparation and sequencing were carried out by different laboratories using diverse techniques. Between about 0.85 and 9.5 billion PBMCs per donor were obtained by leukapheresis. Broad study findings and their caveats: Pairwise subsampling led to the expectation that sequencing depth would affect the degree of clonotype sharing among donors. The small number of donors limited the genetic and exposure-history diversity represented. Sampling was limited to blood, and TCR repertoires in tissue likely differ from TCR repertoires in blood.

V has 4 bases trimmed and J has 7 bases trimmed; junction bases matching no gene number 7. CDR1 and CDR2 were assigned from the germline V gene as SGHAT and FQNNGV. The CDR3 covers 15 residues, taking in both the cysteine and the phenylalanine. Solely the CDR3 DNA is kept, with 45 bases framed from the first base. With respect to this clone: Its antigen is not yet known. Per-base qualities were not stored, and no clone one base away is much larger.

Donors were healthy HIV-negative adults with no recently reported acute infections or vaccinations. Every donor was a Caucasian adult residing in Nashville, Tennessee, USA. For unsorted samples, tens of millions of PBMCs were counted, and genomic DNA was extracted using the QIAamp DNA Blood Mini kit. Blood was obtained by leukapheresis, after which PBMCs were separated by Ficoll-Histopaque density gradient centrifugation and cryopreserved in liquid nitrogen vapor phase. TCR CDR3 regions were amplified from genomic DNA by multiplex PCR using the deep immunoSEQ assay. For each cell subset, the extracted genomic DNA was distributed evenly across all wells of several immunoSEQ 96-well plates, and each plate served as one replicate. Each replicate PCR for unsorted PBMC received approximately 0.3 ug genomic DNA, equal to approximately 30,000 T cell genomes. Unsorted PBMC genomic DNA was sequenced across ten immunoSEQ deep assay plates. Purified libraries were measured with a Qubit 3.0 fluorometer, size-checked on a Bioanalyzer 2100, and measured again with the KAPA Library Quantification kit. Every immunoSEQ 96-well plate was sequenced on a dedicated single-read 150-cycle Illumina NextSeq 550 flow cell. The original pipeline was this. Because the immunoSEQ output held only junctional sequences and lacked quality scores, the filtering could not match the filtering applied to full-length reads. To assign V/J genes and CDR3, sequences were annotated against IMGT germline references using PyIR, a Python wrapper for IgBLAST v1.9. Any read was removed if the V/J assignment was weak (E-value above 1e-6), the CDR3 was missing, or the read contained stop codons, out-of-frame junctions, or ambiguous translated residues. A V3J clonotype was defined by an identical inferred V gene, J gene, and CDR3 amino acid sequence. Percentage overlap between repertoires was computed as shared unique clonotypes divided by the size of the smaller repertoire. RTK rarefaction, the Chao1 estimator, and Recon v2.1 estimates of unobserved clonotypes were used to assess repertoire richness. TCRdb's version of the immuneACCESS table is confined to in-frame rearrangements and falls short of the full clone set. An unresolved V gene accounts for under half of the shortfall where checked; the remainder is of unknown origin. D and trimming were read from the DNA, whereas the V and J calls and clone size are those reported in that table. The sample has hundreds of thousands of clones on record, around 78% of them singletons. 9.5% to 15% of the sample belongs to the ten largest clones.

The receptor chain draws on TRBV11-2 and TRBJ2-7, with 13 bases aligning to TRBD2. Sequencing was performed on PBMCs. The clonotype comes from a middle-aged woman in good health. Some clones in this sample may be carry-over from other donors' samples. The DNA is as follows: TGTGCCAGCAGCTGGGGGACTAGCGGGGCGGGAGAGCAGTACTTC. Translated, this is CASSWGTSGAGEQYF.